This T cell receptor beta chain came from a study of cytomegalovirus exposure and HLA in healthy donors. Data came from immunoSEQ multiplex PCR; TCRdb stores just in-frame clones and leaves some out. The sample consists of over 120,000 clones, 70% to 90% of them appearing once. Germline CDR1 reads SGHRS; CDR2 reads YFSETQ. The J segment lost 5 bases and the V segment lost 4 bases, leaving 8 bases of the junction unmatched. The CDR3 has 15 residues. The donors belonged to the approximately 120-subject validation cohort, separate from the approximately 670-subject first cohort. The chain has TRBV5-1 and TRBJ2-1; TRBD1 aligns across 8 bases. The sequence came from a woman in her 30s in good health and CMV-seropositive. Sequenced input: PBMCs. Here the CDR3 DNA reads TGCGCCAGCAGCCCCCTCCCGACAGGGGACAATGAGCAGTTCTTC. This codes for CASSPLPTGDNEQFF.